One and the same sample provided the 19 T cell receptor beta chains below, sequenced in a study of shared clonotypes between healthy human individuals. TCRdb keeps only in-frame clones here, not all; method: immunoSEQ multiplex PCR. The profile shows about 680,000 clones, about 74% of them singletons. The sequenced sample was memory CD4+ T cells sorted from blood. The subset denotes: CD45RA-negative fraction. The source is a woman in her 30s in good health.

The chain joins TRBV14 to TRBJ2-3; TRBD1 is a possible D gene (6 bases). Trimming removed 6 bases from V and 0 bases from J, with 13 bases in between. Germline V lookup: CDR1 SGHDN, CDR2 FVKESK. The CDR3 contains 15 residues. CDR3 protein: CASSYREFSTDTQYF. The CDR3 bases are TGTGCCAGCAGTTACAGGGAGTTTAGCACAGATACGCAGTATTTT.

This chain joins TRBV2 and TRBJ2-7; D not resolved. V gave up 6 bases and J gave up 6 bases, with 15 bases separating them. The CDR3 runs to 13 residues. Germline V CDR1 and CDR2: SNHLY, FYNNEI. DNA of the CDR3: TGTGCCAGCAGCTCCGGGCCATCTCTCGAGCAGTACTTC. It translates to CASSSGPSLEQYF.

V gene TRBV27 combines with J gene TRBJ2-7, with unresolved D. There are 12 residues in the CDR3. Germline assignment: CDR1 MNHEY and CDR2 SMNVEV (reference sequence). The V end was cut by 6 bases, the J end by 6 bases, with 12 bases between. The CDR3 region is CASSYFGSEQYF. As DNA, the CDR3 is TGTGCCAGCAGCTACTTCGGCAGCGAGCAGTACTTC.

Details on this clone: Different DNA sequences within this sample yield the same CDR3. The V gene is TRBV7-3, the J gene TRBJ2-1; the D gene is possibly TRBD2 (6 bases). This CDR3 has 15 amino acids. The V and J ends lost 2 bases and 4 bases respectively, with 12 bases between them. Germline CDR1 SGHTA, CDR2 FQGTGA. The DNA for the CDR3 is TGTGCCAGCAGCTTAGGTTCGGGACTTTACAATGAGCAGTTCTTC. Its translation is CASSLGSGLYNEQFF.

This clone was detected ten times or more. V usage is TRBV5-1 and J usage is TRBJ2-2; D is unclear. Looked up from germline, CDR1 is SGHRS and CDR2 is YFSETQ. CDR3 length equals 13 residues. V lost 1 base and J lost 11, with 12 bases in between. CDR3 DNA: TGCGCCAGCAGCTTGCAGAGACCGGAAGAGCTGTTTTTT. It translates to CASSLQRPEELFF. Full variable domain (rest looked up from reference TRBV5-1 and TRBJ2-2): KAGVTQTPRYLIKTRGQQVTLSCSPISGHRSVSWYQQTPGQGLQFLFEYFSETQRNKGNFPGRFSGRQFSNSRSEMNVSTLELGDSALYLCASSLQRPEELFFGEGSRLTVL.

This clone was detected ten times or more. The chain couples TRBV4-1 to TRBJ2-1; D is uncertain. Per germline, CDR1 MGHRA and CDR2 YSYEKL. The V end was cut by 4 bases, the J end by 6 bases, with 19 bases between. The CDR3 totals 16 residues. The DNA for the CDR3 is TGCGCCAGCAGCCTGCTAATGGCTTCCGAGGCCAATGAGCAGTTCTTC. This gives the protein CASSLLMASEANEQFF.

V and J are TRBV19 and TRBJ2-7; 10 positions match TRBD2. The CDR3 runs 16 residues. The germline V gene has CDR1 LNHDA and CDR2 SQIVND (reference sequence). V lost 4 bases to trimming and J lost 5 bases; unmatched junction nucleotides: 11. CDR3 in amino acids: CASSSHLAGAGDEQYF. As DNA, the CDR3 is TGTGCCAGTAGTAGCCACCTAGCGGGAGCCGGGGACGAGCAGTACTTC.

The chain combines TRBV6-1 with TRBJ2-5; possibly TRBD1 for D (6 bases). Germline V gene lookup returns CDR1 MNHNS and CDR2 SASEGT. The CDR3 totals 12 residues. The V end was cut by 8 bases, the J end by 2 bases, with 9 bases between. CDR3 sequence reads: CASHRVQETQYF. In DNA, the CDR3 is TGTGCCAGCCACAGGGTTCAAGAGACCCAGTACTTC.

The V gene is TRBV28, the J gene TRBJ1-2, with 7 bases lining up with TRBD1. The CDR3 has 15 amino acids. J was trimmed by 3 bases and V by 5 bases; bases with no gene match: 9. Germline V gene lookup returns CDR1 MDHEN and CDR2 SYDVKM. Here the CDR3 DNA reads TGTGCCAGCAGTGTGAAACAGGGGCCCTACTATGGCTACACCTTC. The encoded protein is CASSVKQGPYYGYTF.

This clone was seen only once. The chain couples TRBV19 to TRBJ2-4; possibly TRBD2 for D (5 bases). The CDR3 consists of 15 residues. Trimming cost V 3 bases and J 0 bases, with 9 bases left between them. Germline assignment: CDR1 LNHDA and CDR2 SQIVND (reference sequence). This chain's CDR3 is CASSISGIAKNIQYF. The CDR3 DNA sequence: TGTGCCAGTAGTATCTCGGGAATAGCCAAAAACATTCAGTACTTC. Full variable domain (rest looked up from reference TRBV19 and TRBJ2-4): DGGITQSPKYLFRKEGQNVTLSCEQNLNHDAMYWYRQDPGQGLRLIYYSQIVNDFQKGDIAEGYSVSREKKESFPLTVTSAQKNPTAFYLCASSISGIAKNIQYFGAGTRLSVL.

On this clone itself: This CDR3 is also generated by other DNA sequences in the sample. This chain connects TRBV18 to TRBJ2-2; D is unresolved. CDR3 size: 12 residues. Germline assignment: CDR1 KGHSH and CDR2 LQKENI. V was clipped by 4 bases and J by 3 bases, with 3 bases between them. The CDR3 is CASSLYTGELFF. The DNA for the CDR3 is TGTGCCAGCTCACTATACACCGGGGAGCTGTTTTTT.

With regard to this clone: A junction boundary mismatches the germline segment, possibly from a read error. The chain is built from TRBV5-1 and TRBJ2-7; TRBD1 matches at 9 bases. The CDR3 contains 15 residues. The germline gives CDR1 SGHRS, CDR2 YFSETQ. DNA of the CDR3: TGCGCCAGCACCTTGGGGGACAGGGATTCAAACGAGCAGTACTTC. Residues: CASTLGDRDSNEQYF.

The chain joins TRBV5-4 to TRBJ2-7; D unclear. CDR1 and CDR2 from the germline V gene are SGHNT and YYREEE (reference sequence). The CDR3 is 14 residues long. Trimming stripped 4 bases from V and 6 bases from J, with 17 bases between. The CDR3 region is CASSPQLDVGEQYF. DNA for the CDR3: TGTGCCAGCAGCCCACAGCTGGACGTCGGCGAGCAGTACTTC.

Written as DNA, the CDR3 is TGTGCCAGCAGCTTAGCTTTAGATCAGCCCCAGCATTTT. Translated: CASSLALDQPQHF. The chain couples TRBV11-1 to TRBJ1-5; D not resolved. Trimming took off 0 bases at V and 5 bases at J, with 5 bases between the two ends. This CDR3 has 13 amino acids. CDR1 and CDR2 (germline): SGHAT, FQDESV (reference sequence).

The count of this clone is one. V is TRBV28 and J is TRBJ1-2; the match to TRBD1 covers 7 bases. There are 14 residues in the CDR3. CDR1 and CDR2 from the germline V gene are MDHEN and SYDVKM. V lost 7 bases, J lost 8 bases, and 13 bases stayed unmatched. The CDR3 DNA is TGTGCCAGCACCGAGACCTTAGGGACAGAAGGCTACACCTTC. This sequence encodes CASTETLGTEGYTF.

This clone was seen more than once but under ten times. The rearrangement links TRBV5-1 to TRBJ2-1, with D uncertain. Trimming pared 0 bases from V and 3 bases from J, leaving 10 bases between. The germline V gene has CDR1 SGHRS and CDR2 YFSETQ. This CDR3 comprises 15 residues. The CDR3 loop is CASSLDSQNYNEQFF. For the CDR3, the DNA is TGCGCCAGCAGCTTGGATTCCCAGAACTACAATGAGCAGTTCTTC.

This chain connects TRBV11-2 to TRBJ1-1, with 10 bases fitting TRBD1. The CDR3 spans 16 residues. With 3 bases clipped from V and 6 bases from J, the junction kept 10 bases outside the gene matches. Germline CDR1 is SGHAT and CDR2 is FQNNGV. The DNA of the CDR3 is TGTGCCAGCAGCTTGGGACAGGGGAGAAGGTTTGCTGAAGCTTTCTTT. Its translation: CASSLGQGRRFAEAFF.

V is TRBV7-2 and J is TRBJ1-2; D is possibly TRBD1 (5 bases). CDR1 SGHTA and CDR2 FQGNSA come from the germline V gene. Trimming removed 3 bases at V and 7 bases at J, with 21 bases between. The CDR3 consists of 16 residues. CDR3 DNA sequence: TGTGCCAGCAGCTTCACTTACACCGGGAGGGGTGGTGGCTACACCTTC. Its protein product is CASSFTYTGRGGGYTF.

The CDR3 nucleotides read TGTGCCAGCTCACCACCAACAGTCCAAGAGACCCAGTACTTC. It codes for CASSPPTVQETQYF. The rearrangement links TRBV18 to TRBJ2-5; no definite D call. The CDR3 is 14 amino acids. V lost 0 bases, J lost 1 base, and 6 bases lay in between. The germline V gene encodes CDR1 KGHSH and CDR2 LQKENI.